This is a list of T cell receptor beta chains from one sample in a study of post-analysis software for immune sequencing data. TCRdb recomputed calls from the PCR reads with MiXCR, one row per CDR3 protein. This table has approximately 440,000 distinct CDR3 sequences, approximately 45% appearing once. Sequencing was carried out using blood. The receptor source for this set is a girl aged 5-17 years with multiple sclerosis. Each CDR3 is given with its conserved first and last residue. D genes are given only for firm matches. The size field is filled for only some rows; it gives once, few, many or a size class.

v_gene	d_gene	abundance	j_gene	CDR3nt	CDR3aa
TRBV28	.	.	TRBJ2-3	TGTGCCAGCAGTTTTGGGTCAGACTCCACAGATACGCAGTATTTT	CASSFGSDSTDTQYF
TRBV20-1	TRBD2	once	TRBJ2-3	TGCAGTGCTGACCAGGCCGGTAGCGGGTGGGCAGATACGCAGTATTTT	CSADQAGSGWADTQYF
TRBV5-1	TRBD2	few	TRBJ2-7	TGCGCCAGCAGCGGAGGGACTAGCGGGAGGAACGAGCAGTACTTC	CASSGGTSGRNEQYF
TRBV6-6	.	.	TRBJ1-4	TGTGCCAGCAGCCCCTTCCAGGATGAGACTGAAAAACTGTTTTTT	CASSPFQDETEKLFF
TRBV7-9	.	few	TRBJ2-3	TGTGCCAGCAGCTTACAAGTGGGCGGGAGCACAGATACGCAGTATTTT	CASSLQVGGSTDTQYF
TRBV29-1	TRBD1	.	TRBJ1-1	TGCAGCATAAACAGGGGAGAAAAGACTGAAGCTTTCTTT	CSINRGEKTEAFF
TRBV15	.	few	TRBJ2-7	TGTGCCACCAGCAGAGATCGGGCGGAGAGCTCCTACGAGCAGTACTTC	CATSRDRAESSYEQYF
TRBV5-1	TRBD2	few	TRBJ2-3	TGCGCCAGCAGCGGGATAGCGGGAGAGCCTATCACAGATACGCAGTATTTT	CASSGIAGEPITDTQYF
TRBV11-2	.	.	TRBJ2-5	TGTGCCAGCAGCGCAGAAACAGGGTACGAAGAGACCCAGTACTTC	CASSAETGYEETQYF
TRBV5-1	.	.	TRBJ2-5	TGCGCCAGCAGGTTCGCGCCAGGGAGGAGAGAGACCCAGTACTTC	CASRFAPGRRETQYF
TRBV6-2/TRBV6-3	.	few	TRBJ2-5	TGTGCCAGCAGTTACTCAGAATTCCAAGAGACCCAGTACTTC	CASSYSEFQETQYF
TRBV2	.	few	TRBJ2-5	TGTGCCAGCAGTGTGGAAGAGACCCAGTACTTC	CASSVEETQYF
TRBV11-3	.	few	TRBJ2-1	TGTGCCAGCAGCTTAGGAAGCGAAGGCAATGAGCAGTTCTTC	CASSLGSEGNEQFF
TRBV28	TRBD1	few	TRBJ2-7	TGTGCCAGCAGTACCCGCTTGGGACAGTACTCCTACGAGCAGTACTTC	CASSTRLGQYSYEQYF
TRBV6-6	.	.	TRBJ1-2	TGTGCCAGCAGTTACCGAGGGGAGGGCTATGGCTACACCTTC	CASSYRGEGYGYTF
TRBV29-1	.	few	TRBJ2-7	TGCAGCGTTGAAATGCGGGAACCCTCCTACGAGCAGTACTTC	CSVEMREPSYEQYF
TRBV28	.	.	TRBJ2-3	TGTGCCAGCAAACCTCGTAACGCCCGCACAGATACGCAGTATTTT	CASKPRNARTDTQYF
TRBV28	.	.	TRBJ2-7	TGTGCCAGCAGCCCCTCGAGGAGAGAGCAGTACTTC	CASSPSRREQYF
TRBV6-6	TRBD1	once	TRBJ2-5	TGTGCCAGCAGTTACCCCGGACAGGGGACAGGAGAGACCCAGTACTTC	CASSYPGQGTGETQYF
TRBV5-8	.	.	TRBJ2-1	TGTGCCAGCAGCTTTGCTTGGGGCGCGTCCTACAATGAGCAGTTCTTC	CASSFAWGASYNEQFF
TRBV6-2/TRBV6-3	.	few	TRBJ1-2	TGTGCCAGCAGTTACTCGAAACATGGCTACACCTTC	CASSYSKHGYTF
TRBV6-2/TRBV6-3	.	few	TRBJ2-3	TGTGCCAGCAGTTACTATGCGGCAAGGGGTACAGATACGCAGTATTTT	CASSYYAARGTDTQYF
TRBV12-3/TRBV12-4	TRBD1	few	TRBJ2-4	TGTGCCAGCAGTTTTGACAGGGATGGCATTCAGTACTTC	CASSFDRDGIQYF
TRBV5-1	TRBD2	few	TRBJ2-1	TGCGCCAGCAGCTCGGCTAGCGGTTCCTACAATGAGCAGTTCTTC	CASSSASGSYNEQFF
TRBV10-3	.	few	TRBJ2-1	TGTGCCATCAGGGTAGCGGTATCCCTGAATGAGCAGTTCTTC	CAIRVAVSLNEQFF
TRBV20-1	TRBD1	.	TRBJ1-2	TGCAGTGCTAGGGTTAAGGAGGGGGCTCGGGGCTACACCTTC	CSARVKEGARGYTF
TRBV24-1	.	.	TRBJ2-5	TGTGCCACCAGTGCTCTCGGAGGGTACCAAGAGACCCAGTACTTC	CATSALGGYQETQYF
TRBV12-3/TRBV12-4	.	.	TRBJ1-2	TGTGCCAGCAGACGTCTCGGCAGGGCGGACTATGGCTACACCTTC	CASRRLGRADYGYTF
TRBV7-9	TRBD1	.	TRBJ2-7	TGTGCCAGCAGCATAGGACAGGACACCTCCTACGAGCAGTACTTC	CASSIGQDTSYEQYF
TRBV5-1	TRBD2	.	TRBJ2-3	TGCGTCAGCAGCTTTTCGACTAGCGCTACAGATACGCAGTATTTT	CVSSFSTSATDTQYF
TRBV7-9	.	few	TRBJ1-4	TGTGCCAGCAGCTTTATCACAGGGCAGGAAAAACTGTTTTTT	CASSFITGQEKLFF
TRBV24-1	.	.	TRBJ2-7	TGTGCCACCAGTGATCCCCGGGACAATCCCTACGAGCAGTACTTC	CATSDPRDNPYEQYF
TRBV5-1	TRBD1	.	TRBJ2-3	TGCACCAGCAGCTTTGGACAGGGTCCAGATACGCAGTATTTT	CTSSFGQGPDTQYF
TRBV5-4	TRBD2	.	TRBJ2-7	TGTGCCAGCAGCACGGGACTAGCGGGAGTCGAGCAGTACTTC	CASSTGLAGVEQYF
TRBV28	TRBD2	once	TRBJ2-3	TGTGCCAGCAGGCCGGGACTACGAAGCACAGATACGCAGTATTTT	CASRPGLRSTDTQYF
TRBV7-2	.	.	TRBJ2-5	TGTGCCAGCAGCTTGTTACGGGAGCACGAGACCCAGTACTTC	CASSLLREHETQYF
TRBV11-2	TRBD1	few	TRBJ2-7	TGTGCCAGCAGCTTGGGGTTGGACAGGTTAGGATCCTACGAGCAGTACTTC	CASSLGLDRLGSYEQYF
TRBV20-1	TRBD2	once	TRBJ2-7	TGCAGTGCTGGGCCTCTAGCGGGAATGTACGAGCAGTACTTC	CSAGPLAGMYEQYF
TRBV6-5	.	many	TRBJ1-2	TGTGCCAGCAGTTACTCTTCCGGGGAGTCCGGCTACACCTTC	CASSYSSGESGYTF
TRBV29-1	TRBD1	.	TRBJ2-1	TGCAGCGTGATCCGGGACAGGGTCAATGAGCAGTTCTTC	CSVIRDRVNEQFF
TRBV7-9	.	.	TRBJ2-3	TGTGCCGGACGCTCTCCTAGCACAGATACGCAGTATTTT	CAGRSPSTDTQYF
TRBV5-1	TRBD1	.	TRBJ2-7	TGCGCCAGCAGCTTTCTGGGACAGTCTTCCTACGAGCAGTACTTC	CASSFLGQSSYEQYF
TRBV6-2/TRBV6-3	TRBD1	few	TRBJ2-7	TGTGCCAGCAGTTACGGACAGGACGAGCAGTACTTC	CASSYGQDEQYF
TRBV5-1	TRBD2	few	TRBJ2-1	TGCGCCAGCAGCTTGGAGGCGGGAGTCTACTCCTACAATGAGCAGTTCTTC	CASSLEAGVYSYNEQFF
TRBV30	.	few	TRBJ2-3	TGTGCCTGGAGTTCAACCCGAAGCGGACCTACAGATACGCAGTATTTT	CAWSSTRSGPTDTQYF
TRBV12-3/TRBV12-4	.	few	TRBJ1-2	TGTGCCAGCAGCGCAGCAGCTAACTATGGCTACACCTTC	CASSAAANYGYTF
TRBV12-3/TRBV12-4	TRBD2	.	TRBJ2-3	TGTGCCAGCACCAAGGGGACTAGCGGGAGATCAGATACGCAGTATTTT	CASTKGTSGRSDTQYF
TRBV12-3/TRBV12-4	.	.	TRBJ2-1	TGTGCCAGCAGTTTTGGGTTTGTAGGACGGGCAGGGAAGGAGCAGTTCTTC	CASSFGFVGRAGKEQFF
TRBV25-1	TRBD1	few	TRBJ2-7	TGTGCCAGCAGCGTGACAGGGACGCCACCAAGACTATACGAGCAGTACTTC	CASSVTGTPPRLYEQYF
TRBV5-6	.	.	TRBJ2-2	TGTGCCAGCAGCCGTCGATCTACAGCGGACACCGGGGAGCTGTTTTTT	CASSRRSTADTGELFF
TRBV28	TRBD1	few	TRBJ2-5	TGTGCCAGCTATAGCCCGGGACAGCAAGAGACCCAGTACTTC	CASYSPGQQETQYF
TRBV20-1	.	.	TRBJ2-1	TGCAGTGCTAGACCGACGGAGTACAATGAGCAGTTCTTC	CSARPTEYNEQFF
TRBV9	TRBD2	once	TRBJ2-7	TGTGCCAGCAGCCAGGGAGTTATGGGACTAGCCCTCTCCGAGCAGTACTTC	CASSQGVMGLALSEQYF
TRBV7-2	.	.	TRBJ1-5	TGTGCCAGCAGCTCCCTCGGAGGCAGAGATCAGCCCCAGCATTTT	CASSSLGGRDQPQHF